The clone carrying this T cell receptor (beta chain) was detected only once. This sample stems from a study of Ad26.COV2.S vaccination and SARS-CoV-2 variants. Using immunoSEQ multiplex PCR, the repertoire was profiled, and TCRdb retains in-frame clones only, with some absent. Altogether roughly 390,000 clones are present, about nine tenths being singletons, with the ten largest covering 3.5%. The V gene's germline CDR1 is MNHEY and CDR2 SVGAGI. The CDR3 has 13 residues. Trimming took 0 bases from V and 7 from J, leaving 7 bases between them. Treatment given: over 15 received Ad26.COV2.S at low or high dose, single or two shots; five or six received placebo; per-sample allocation not given. At day 63 after the first vaccine or placebo injection, samples were drawn.

The chain joins TRBV6-5 to TRBJ2-4; D remains unclear. The sequence derives from a person aged 18 to 65 who received the Ad26.COV2.S COVID-19 vaccine or a placebo. The sequences come from peripheral blood, collected in a trial of Ad26.COV2.S vaccine versus placebo. Here the CDR3 reads CASSYSTANIQYF. The CDR3 nucleotides are TGTGCCAGCAGTTACTCGACTGCGAACATTCAGTACTTC.